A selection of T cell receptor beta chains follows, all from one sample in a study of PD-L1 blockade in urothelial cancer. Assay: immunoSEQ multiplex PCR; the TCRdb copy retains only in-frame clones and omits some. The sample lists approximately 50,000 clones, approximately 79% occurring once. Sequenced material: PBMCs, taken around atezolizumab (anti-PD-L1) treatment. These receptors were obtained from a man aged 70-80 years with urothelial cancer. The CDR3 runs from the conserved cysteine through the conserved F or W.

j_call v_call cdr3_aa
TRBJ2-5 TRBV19 CASRRKPQETQYF
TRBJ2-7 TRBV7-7 CAILRGGEQYF
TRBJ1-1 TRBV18 CASSPPGATEAFF
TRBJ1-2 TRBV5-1 CASSPTPGQGAYGYTF
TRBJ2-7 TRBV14 CASSPPRAAKYEQYF
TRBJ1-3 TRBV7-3 CATNYGTAFDTIYF
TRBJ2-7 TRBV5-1 CASSRTGNEQYF
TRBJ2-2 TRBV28 CASNPAGGAEAGELFF
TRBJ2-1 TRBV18 CASSTGLDSNEQFF
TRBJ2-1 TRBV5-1 CASSLISSEQFF
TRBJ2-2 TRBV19 CASSIEGGTGELFF
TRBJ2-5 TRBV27 CASSSRTGQETQYF
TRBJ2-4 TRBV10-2 CASSAGQVRKNIQYF
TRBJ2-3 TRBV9 CASSVGGFTDTQYF
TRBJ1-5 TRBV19 CASSGPGQGDQPQHF
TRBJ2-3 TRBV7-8 CASSPSGIAQYF
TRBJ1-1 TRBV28 CASSLGAGEAFF
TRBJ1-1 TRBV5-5 CASSFRQGNTEAFF
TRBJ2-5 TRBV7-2 CASSGASAGHQETQYF
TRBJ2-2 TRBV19 CATRRAANTGELFF
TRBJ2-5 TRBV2 CASTQGTGQETQYF
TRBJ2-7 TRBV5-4 CASSLQGSYEQYF
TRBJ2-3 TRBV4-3 CASSQDTSTDTQYF
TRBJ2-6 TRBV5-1 CASHNSGANVLTF
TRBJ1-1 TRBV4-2 CASSQVVQGANPEAFF
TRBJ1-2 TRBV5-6 CASSSWNGGGYTF
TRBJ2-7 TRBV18 CASSPDQGYEQYF
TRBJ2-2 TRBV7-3 CASSFRGQGVSGELFF
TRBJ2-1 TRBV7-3 CASSNGTRLGEQFF
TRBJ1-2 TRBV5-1 CASSSDSFVTF
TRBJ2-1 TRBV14 CASSQGALQFF
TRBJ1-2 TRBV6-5 CASTLGAGTGNGYTF
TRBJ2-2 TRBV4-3 CASSQTTGTSGRTGELFF
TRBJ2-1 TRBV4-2 CASSQDQTSGLQNEQFF
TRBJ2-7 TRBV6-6 CASSYPERGYEQYF
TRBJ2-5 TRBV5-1 CASSLEAGEGETQYF
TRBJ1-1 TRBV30 CAWRQDPSEAFF
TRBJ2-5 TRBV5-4 CASSFKRGGLETQYF
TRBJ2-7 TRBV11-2 CASLSAGYEQYF
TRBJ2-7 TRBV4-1 CASSRGQTGYEQYF
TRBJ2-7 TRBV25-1 CASSEPGQGSYEQYF
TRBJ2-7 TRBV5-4 CASSNGISYEQYF
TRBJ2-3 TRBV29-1 CSVRGTSSGSTDTQYF
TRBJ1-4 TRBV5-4 CASSAGQGGEKLFF
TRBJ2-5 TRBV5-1 CASSLEGAPETQYF
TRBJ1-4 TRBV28 CASSSDRRATNEKLFF
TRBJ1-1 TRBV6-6 CASSYGGQGMNTEAFF
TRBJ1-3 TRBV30 CAWSPPGTGGLGTIYF
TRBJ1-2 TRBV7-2 CASSPGGGALSGYTF
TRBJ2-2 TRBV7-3 CASSLTGAVRVNTGELFF
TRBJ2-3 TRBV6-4 CASSVRDRGASDTQYF
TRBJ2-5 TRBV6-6 CASSDGQAPQETQYF
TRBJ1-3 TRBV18 CASSPLRDRSGNTIYF